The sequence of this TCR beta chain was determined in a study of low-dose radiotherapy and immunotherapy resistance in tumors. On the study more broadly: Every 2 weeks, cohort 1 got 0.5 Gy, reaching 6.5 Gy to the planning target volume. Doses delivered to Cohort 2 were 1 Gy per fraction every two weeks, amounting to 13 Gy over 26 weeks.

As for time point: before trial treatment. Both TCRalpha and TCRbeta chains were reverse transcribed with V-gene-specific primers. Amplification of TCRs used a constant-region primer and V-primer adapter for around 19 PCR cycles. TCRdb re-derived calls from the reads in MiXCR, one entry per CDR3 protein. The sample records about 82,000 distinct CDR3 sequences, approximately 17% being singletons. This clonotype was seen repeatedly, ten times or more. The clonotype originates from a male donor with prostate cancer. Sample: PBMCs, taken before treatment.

The DNA for the CDR3 is TGTGCCAGCAGCACCCGACGAACCATTCAAGAGACCCAGTACTTC. Its protein product is CASSTRRTIQETQYF. The V and J genes are TRBV11-2 and TRBJ2-5; D gene unclear. This CDR3 comprises 15 residues. V lost 5 bases and J 2 bases, leaving 15 bases between the germline ends. Per the germline V gene, CDR1 is SGHAT and CDR2 is FQNNGV.